Each of the 14 T cell receptor beta chains below was sequenced from the same sample in a study of T cells expressing NK-cell markers. From its re-call of the 5' RACE reads, TCRdb lists each CDR3 protein once, without DNA. Its table records 150,000 to 180,000 distinct CDR3 sequences. Sequencing was carried out using blood T cells: a sorted CD56 or NKG2C T cell subset, CD4+ or CD8+ T cells, or bulk PBMC T cells (not recorded which). The receptor set was obtained from a woman aged 50 to 65 in good health.

The chain carries TRBV5-5 and TRBJ2-1. The CDR3 loop spans 16 amino acids. Germline CDR1 is SGHKS and CDR2 is YYEKEE (reference sequence). This CDR3 reads CASSWGVLSSYNEQFF.

The chain employs TRBV4-1 and TRBJ1-4. CDR3 size: 16 residues. Germline-derived CDR1 and CDR2 are MGHRA and YSYEKL. CDR3: CASSPWEGPDNEKLFF.

The chain joins TRBV4-1 to TRBJ2-7; absent DNA, TCRdb's TRBD2 call cannot be checked. This CDR3 has 16 residues. CDR1 is MGHRA, CDR2 YSYEKL, per germline. The CDR3 region is CASSQGETSGLYEQYF.

V and J are TRBV10-2 and TRBJ2-1. Germline lookup yields CDR1 WSHSY and CDR2 SAAADI. CDR3 length: 14 residues. This CDR3 reads CASSESGPIDEQFF.

The gene calls are TRBV5-4 and TRBJ2-7; with no DNA, the TCRdb D assignment of TRBD2 cannot be verified. The CDR3 consists of 15 residues. Germline values: CDR1 SGHNT, CDR2 YYREEE (reference sequence). The CDR3 sequence is CASSSPGLAPPEQYF.

The chain recombines TRBV25-1 with TRBJ2-1; TCRdb proposes TRBD2, but this gene call is untestable without DNA. This CDR3 is built from 16 residues. The germline CDR1 and CDR2 sequences are MGHDK and SYGVNS. CDR3 protein: CASSSLGSGIYNEQFF.

This chain joins TRBV4-1 and TRBJ2-1; without DNA, the TCRdb call of TRBD2 cannot be checked. The V gene's germline CDR1 is MGHRA and CDR2 YSYEKL. The CDR3 totals 15 residues. The CDR3: CASSQFAGGLNEQFF.

The gene calls are TRBV12-3 or TRBV12-4 and TRBJ1-1; TCRdb lists TRBD1, though no DNA is available to test this call. There are 14 residues in the CDR3. CDR3: CASGPGRILTEAFF.

The V gene is TRBV12-3 or TRBV12-4, the J gene TRBJ2-1; TCRdb selects TRBD2, and the lack of DNA leaves this call unchecked. CDR3 length equals 18 residues. The CDR3 spells CASSSPLIAGDSYNEQFF.

J is TRBJ2-1 and V is TRBV6-1; TCRdb selects TRBD2, and the lack of DNA leaves this call unchecked. The CDR3 has 12 amino acids. Germline V gene sequence: CDR1 MNHNS, CDR2 SASEGT. This CDR3 reads CATRTSLNEQFF.

This chain links TRBV6-4 with TRBJ2-1; TCRdb's D call of TRBD2 is untestable without DNA. The CDR3 runs 14 residues. Germline V gene lookup returns CDR1 MRHNA and CDR2 SNTAGT. CDR3 sequence reads: CASRRLALNNEQFF.

The rearrangement joins TRBV27 to TRBJ2-7; checking the TCRdb D call of TRBD2 is not possible without DNA. This CDR3 spans 17 amino acids. The germline CDR1 and CDR2 sequences are MNHEY and SMNVEV (reference sequence). This CDR3 reads CASSASPFERRSYEQYF.

This chain uses TRBV20-1 with TRBJ1-5; TCRdb selects TRBD1, and the lack of DNA leaves this call unchecked. The CDR3 runs to 13 residues. Germline CDR1 DFQATT, CDR2 SNEGSKA (reference sequence). CDR3: CSAMDSELQPQHF.

The chain recombines TRBV6-2 or TRBV6-3 with TRBJ1-5; TCRdb's D gene call, TRBD1, goes unchecked for lack of DNA. The CDR3 is 16 residues long. Germline V gene data show CDR1 as MNHEY and CDR2 as SVGEGT. The CDR3 here is CASSYGSRGSDQPQHF.